These 3 T cell receptor beta chains came from one sample sequenced in a study of T cells after posttransplantation cyclophosphamide (dated by TCRdb to about 2016). The meaning of the sample's treatment or condition label: high-dose cyclophosphamide on days +3 and +4 as single-agent GVHD prophylaxis. For conditioning, the PTCy patients got busulfan and fludarabine, then a related or unrelated marrow graft, followed by cyclophosphamide on days +3 and +4. The library was made by the immunoSEQ multiplex PCR assay. The table comes from immuneACCESS by way of TCRdb, which keeps in-frame sequences with V and J called. Part of the clones is missing from these tables; in studies checked, under half for an unresolved V gene and the rest for unknown reasons. Present in this sample are some 19,000 clones, over 65% of which were seen just once. Together, the top ten hold roughly a quarter of the sample. This specimen was PBMCs, taken after an allogeneic stem cell transplant with post-transplant cyclophosphamide. The receptors shown here come from a young adult male patient who received an allogeneic stem cell transplant from a related donor, was CMV-positive, and had acute GVHD only. After a transplant, some T cells may have been passed on by the graft donor.

The chain is built from TRBV11-1 and TRBJ1-1, with 8 positions matching TRBD1. V trimming: 0 bases; J trimming: 1 base; junction bases outside the gene matches: 4. This CDR3 spans 16 amino acids. CDR1 and CDR2 (germline): SGHAT, FQDESV (reference sequence). CDR3 coding DNA: TGTGCCAGCAGCTTAGCGCGGACAGGGCGGAACACTGAAGCTTTCTTT. Protein: CASSLARTGRNTEAFF.

The V call is TRBV18, the J call TRBJ1-6; D is possibly TRBD1 (6 bases). CDR1 is KGHSH, CDR2 LQKENI, per germline. V was cut by 6 bases and J by 6 bases, with 15 bases left in between. There are 15 residues in the CDR3. The CDR3 loop is CASSTTGSGNSPLHF. In nucleotides, the CDR3 is TGTGCCAGCTCGACTACAGGGTCGGGTAATTCACCCCTCCACTTT.

The V gene is TRBV19, the J gene TRBJ1-1; D is undetermined. The CDR3 length is 15 residues. The V gene lost 0 bases and the J gene lost 5 bases, with 13 bases spanning the gap. Per germline, CDR1 LNHDA and CDR2 SQIVND (reference sequence). The CDR3 reads CASSIDGGGQTEAFF. DNA of the CDR3: TGTGCCAGTAGTATAGATGGAGGCGGGCAGACTGAAGCTTTCTTT.